Each of the 21 T cell receptor beta chains below was sequenced from the same sample in a study of T cell responses to AZD1222 COVID-19 vaccine. TCRdb keeps only in-frame clones here, not all; method: immunoSEQ multiplex PCR. The sample includes some 150,000 clones, 86% of them seen just once. Sequencing was performed on peripheral blood, taken 28 days after the second AZD1222 dose. Source of these receptors: an adult who received the AZD1222 COVID-19 vaccine.

V and J are TRBV27 and TRBJ1-2, with 8 nucleotides matching TRBD1. Germline CDR1 and CDR2: MNHEY and SMNVEV (reference sequence). The trim removed 2 bases at V and 6 bases at J, leaving 8 bases unmatched. The CDR3 has 15 amino acids. The CDR3 DNA is TGTGCCAGCAGTTTAGTCAGGGGGCTTGCGGATGGCTACACCTTC. Protein sequence: CASSLVRGLADGYTF.

This chain joins TRBV3-1 (or the pseudogene TRBV3-2) and TRBJ2-5; D gene unclear. The germline V gene has CDR1 LGHDT and CDR2 YNNKEL (reference sequence). V was cut by 0 bases and J by 4 bases, with 12 bases left in between. This CDR3 is built from 15 residues. CDR3 region: CASSQEATWGETQYF. The CDR3 DNA follows: TGTGCCAGCAGCCAAGAGGCTACTTGGGGAGAGACCCAGTACTTC.

V gene TRBV5-4 combines with J gene TRBJ2-5; tentatively, D is TRBD1 (5 bases). V was shortened by 4 bases and J by 3 bases, with 7 bases between the two germline ends. The CDR3 has 12 amino acids. Germline-derived CDR1 and CDR2 are SGHNT and YYREEE (reference sequence). The CDR3 DNA sequence: TGTGCCAGCAGCCCAGGGAAAGAGACCCAGTACTTC. It is translated as CASSPGKETQYF.

The rearrangement uses TRBV6-4 and TRBJ2-1; 10 bases align to TRBD2. J was trimmed by 1 base and V by 0 bases; bases with no gene match: 6. The CDR3 extends over 18 amino acids. Germline V CDR1 and CDR2: MRHNA, SNTAGT. CDR3 in DNA: TGTGCCAGCAGTGACTCGTTAAATAGCGGGGGGTCCTACAATGAGCAGTTCTTC. Amino acids: CASSDSLNSGGSYNEQFF.

V is TRBV5-1 and J is TRBJ2-7, with TRBD1 matching 9 bases. Looked up from germline, CDR1 is SGHRS and CDR2 is YFSETQ. With V trimmed by 2 bases and J by 1 base, 4 bases remained unmatched. The length of the CDR3 is 15 residues. CDR3 nucleotides: TGCGCCAGCAGCTTACGACAGGGGGAATCCTACGAGCAGTACTTC. As protein: CASSLRQGESYEQYF.

The V and J genes are TRBV30 and TRBJ2-5; TRBD2 matches at 8 bases. The CDR3 totals 15 residues. Germline CDR1 is GTSNPN and CDR2 is SVGIG (reference sequence). The V segment lost 5 bases and the J segment 2 bases; nucleotides outside the gene matches: 10. The CDR3 is CAWGLGGAVQETQYF. The CDR3 DNA reads as TGTGCCTGGGGACTCGGGGGGGCCGTTCAAGAGACCCAGTACTTC.

The chain uses TRBV29-1 and TRBJ1-1; D gene ambiguous. Trimming removed 3 bases at V and 1 base at J, with 6 bases between. The germline gives CDR1 SQVTM, CDR2 ANQGSEA. This CDR3 has 12 residues. The CDR3, as DNA: TGCAGCGTTGACGTGGGGAACACTGAAGCTTTCTTT. Translated: CSVDVGNTEAFF.

The chain couples TRBV4-2 to TRBJ2-5, with D maybe TRBD2 (6 bases). The length of the CDR3 is 16 residues. The germline CDR1 and CDR2 sequences are LGHNA and YNFKEQ. V shed 0 bases and J shed 1 base, with 12 bases lying between them. CDR3 in DNA: TGTGCCAGCAGCCAAGATCTATCGGGGGTCCAAGAGACCCAGTACTTC. Residues: CASSQDLSGVQETQYF.

The CDR3 DNA reads TGTGCCAGCAGTCTATCGGGGTTCCGGGGCTACACCTTC. Encoded protein: CASSLSGFRGYTF. The chain links TRBV6-5 to TRBJ1-2; D gene ambiguous. Germline V gene data show CDR1 as MNHEY and CDR2 as SVGAGI. The V end was cut by 5 bases, the J end by 8 bases, with 15 bases between. The CDR3 runs to 13 residues.

The chain couples TRBV6-5 to TRBJ1-1; 7 positions match TRBD1. With 5 bases clipped from V and 7 bases from J, the junction kept 4 bases outside the gene matches. CDR3 length equals 12 residues. Germline values: CDR1 MNHEY, CDR2 SVGAGI. The CDR3 nucleotides read TGTGCCAGCAGTCAATACAGGGGTGAAGCTTTCTTT. It yields the protein CASSQYRGEAFF.

This chain links TRBV19 with TRBJ1-2; possibly TRBD1 for D (5 bases). The CDR3 runs to 13 residues. The V gene lost 9 bases and the J gene lost 8 bases, with 19 bases spanning the gap. Germline CDR1 LNHDA, CDR2 SQIVND (reference sequence). CDR3 nucleotide sequence: TGTGCCAGCCAAAGGGGTCTGTCCTCGGGCTACACCTTC. Protein sequence: CASQRGLSSGYTF. The variable domain in full, completed from reference TRBV19 and TRBJ1-2, reads DGGITQSPKYLFRKEGQNVTLSCEQNLNHDAMYWYRQDPGQGLRLIYYSQIVNDFQKGDIAEGYSVSREKKESFPLTVTSAQKNPTAFYLCASQRGLSSGYTFGSGTRLTVV.

This chain connects TRBV24-1 to TRBJ2-1; TRBD2 agrees at 9 bases. Germline assignment: CDR1 KGHDR and CDR2 SFDVKD. The V and J ends lost 6 bases and 9 bases, in that order; junction bases with no gene match: 11. The CDR3 sequence is 15 residues long. Here the CDR3 reads CATSRKLAGAVEQFF. DNA of the CDR3: TGTGCCACCAGTAGGAAACTAGCGGGTGCGGTTGAGCAGTTCTTC.

V gene TRBV16 combines with J gene TRBJ1-2; 8 nucleotides line up with TRBD1. The V gene end was trimmed by 4 bases and the J gene end by 6 bases; junction bases not matched to a gene: 4. Germline CDR1 KGHSY, CDR2 FQNENV. The CDR3 runs to 13 residues. CDR3 loop: CASSLGQGNGYTF. The CDR3 DNA reads TGTGCCAGCAGCCTTGGACAGGGTAATGGCTACACCTTC.

The gene calls are TRBV5-4 and TRBJ1-2, with D possibly matching TRBD1 (5 bases). CDR3 size: 16 residues. CDR1 and CDR2 (germline): SGHNT, YYREEE (reference sequence). V was cut by 4 bases and J by 4 bases, with 20 bases left in between. CDR3 nucleotide sequence: TGTGCCAGCAGCCCCTTAGGTCCAACCCAGGGCTATGGCTACACCTTC. Translation gives CASSPLGPTQGYGYTF.

The chain employs TRBV3-1 (or the pseudogene TRBV3-2) and TRBJ1-5; the D is unclear. Trimming shortened V by 1 base and J by 3 bases, and 10 bases separated the two germline ends. The CDR3 is 15 residues long. Germline loops: CDR1 LGHDT, CDR2 YNNKEL (reference sequence). DNA of the CDR3: TGTGCCAGCAGCCAAGGAACAGCCAACAATCAGCCCCAGCATTTT. This codes for CASSQGTANNQPQHF.

This chain connects TRBV5-1 to TRBJ2-1, with D tentatively TRBD1 (6 bases). Looked up from germline, CDR1 is SGHRS and CDR2 is YFSETQ. There are 15 residues in the CDR3. V shed 6 bases and J shed 0 bases, with 13 bases lying between them. The CDR3 nucleotides are TGCGCCAGCAATCGGGCGGACAGCTCCTACAATGAGCAGTTCTTC. This sequence encodes CASNRADSSYNEQFF.

The V call is TRBV7-8, the J call TRBJ2-4, with 11 bases fitting TRBD2. The CDR3 spans 16 residues. Germline trimming cut 8 bases from V and 1 base from J; bases unmatched to any gene: 7. Germline values: CDR1 SGHVS, CDR2 FQNEAQ. The DNA for the CDR3 is TGTGCCAGCGCTCCCGCTAGCGGGAGGGCCAAAAACATTCAGTACTTC. As protein: CASAPASGRAKNIQYF.

The gene calls are TRBV9 and TRBJ1-1; TRBD1 might be the D (6 bases). The ends were cut back, 4 bases at V and 1 base at J, with 14 bases in the middle. Germline CDR1 and CDR2: SGDLS and YYNGEE. CDR3 length: 15 amino acids. Here the CDR3 DNA reads TGTGCCAGCAGCCGGAAACAGGGCGCGAACACTGAAGCTTTCTTT. This gives the protein CASSRKQGANTEAFF.

CDR3 amino acids: CASSTSWGASYGYTF. The DNA of the CDR3 is TGTGCCAGTAGTACCTCCTGGGGAGCGTCCTATGGCTACACCTTC. The J gene is TRBJ1-2, the V gene TRBV19; no firm D call. Per the germline V gene, CDR1 is LNHDA and CDR2 is SQIVND (reference sequence). The CDR3 is 15 amino acids. V was clipped by 4 bases and J by 4 bases, with 16 bases between them.

The CDR3 loop reads CASSPFTAQNTEAFF. In DNA form, the CDR3 reads TGTGCCAGCAGCCCGTTCACAGCCCAGAACACTGAAGCTTTCTTT. J is TRBJ1-1 and V is TRBV4-2; D is unclear. The CDR3 extends over 15 amino acids. V lost 4 bases and J 1 base, leaving 13 bases between the germline ends. Germline V CDR1 and CDR2: LGHNA, YNFKEQ.

This rearrangement joins TRBV19 to TRBJ1-2, with D perhaps matching TRBD1 (5 bases). Trimming removed 4 bases at V and 5 bases at J, with 14 bases between. The CDR3 has 14 amino acids. Germline loops: CDR1 LNHDA, CDR2 SQIVND (reference sequence). The CDR3 spells CASSTGTEGYGYTF. In nucleotides, the CDR3 is TGTGCCAGTAGTACCGGGACGGAAGGATATGGCTACACCTTC.